This T cell receptor (beta chain) originates from a study of T cell responses to AZD1222 COVID-19 vaccine. Using immunoSEQ multiplex PCR, the repertoire was profiled, and TCRdb retains in-frame clones only, with some absent. The table has approximately 28,000 clones, about 90% seen once. Germline values: CDR1 LNHNV, CDR2 YYDKDF (reference sequence). V gave up 5 bases and J gave up 2 bases, with 16 bases separating them. The length of the CDR3 is 16 residues. The TCR sequence derives from an adult who received the AZD1222 COVID-19 vaccine. Sequencing was performed on peripheral blood, taken 28 days after the second AZD1222 dose. The chain joins TRBV15 to TRBJ2-1, with no clear D. The CDR3 DNA is TGTGCCACCAGCTCCATCGGCAGAGCTGCCTACAATGAGCAGTTCTTC. As protein: CATSSIGRAAYNEQFF.